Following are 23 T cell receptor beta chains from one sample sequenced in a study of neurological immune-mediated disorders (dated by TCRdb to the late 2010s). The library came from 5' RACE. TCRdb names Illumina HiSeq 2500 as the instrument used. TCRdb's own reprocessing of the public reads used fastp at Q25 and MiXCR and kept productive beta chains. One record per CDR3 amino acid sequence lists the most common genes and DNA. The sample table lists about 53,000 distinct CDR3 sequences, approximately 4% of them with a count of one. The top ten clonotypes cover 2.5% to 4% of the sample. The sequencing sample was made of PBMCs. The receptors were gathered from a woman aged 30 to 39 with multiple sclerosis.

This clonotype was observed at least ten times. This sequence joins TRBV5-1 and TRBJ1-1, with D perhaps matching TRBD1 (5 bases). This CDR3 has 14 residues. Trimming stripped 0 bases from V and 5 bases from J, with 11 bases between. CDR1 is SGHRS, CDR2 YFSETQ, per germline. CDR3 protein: CASSLVSEGTEAFF. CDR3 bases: TGCGCCAGCAGCTTGGTATCTGAGGGGACTGAAGCTTTCTTT.

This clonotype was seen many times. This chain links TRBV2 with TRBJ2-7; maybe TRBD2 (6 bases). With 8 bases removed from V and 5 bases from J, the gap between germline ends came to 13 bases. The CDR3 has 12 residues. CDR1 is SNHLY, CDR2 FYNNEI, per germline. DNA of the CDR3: TGTGCCAGCGACGGGGGTTGGGACGAGCAGTACTTC. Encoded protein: CASDGGWDEQYF.

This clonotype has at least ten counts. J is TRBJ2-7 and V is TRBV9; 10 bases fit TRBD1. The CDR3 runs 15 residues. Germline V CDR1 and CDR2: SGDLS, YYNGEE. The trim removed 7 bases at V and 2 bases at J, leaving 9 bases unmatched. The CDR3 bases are TGTGCCAGCGGGACAGGGGACAGTCAGACCTACGAGCAGTACTTC. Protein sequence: CASGTGDSQTYEQYF.

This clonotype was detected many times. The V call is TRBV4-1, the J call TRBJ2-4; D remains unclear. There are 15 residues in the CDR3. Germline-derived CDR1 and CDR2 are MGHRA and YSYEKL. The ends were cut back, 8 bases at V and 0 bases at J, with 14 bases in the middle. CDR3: CASRRLDLAKNIQYF. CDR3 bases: TGCGCCAGCCGCCGTCTTGATTTAGCCAAAAACATTCAGTACTTC.

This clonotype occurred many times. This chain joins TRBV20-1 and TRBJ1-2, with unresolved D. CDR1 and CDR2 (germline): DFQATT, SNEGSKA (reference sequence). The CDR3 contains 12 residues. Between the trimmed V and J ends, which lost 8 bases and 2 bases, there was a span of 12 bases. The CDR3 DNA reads TGCAGTCAAGTCCGGGGAAACTATGGCTACACCTTC. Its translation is CSQVRGNYGYTF.

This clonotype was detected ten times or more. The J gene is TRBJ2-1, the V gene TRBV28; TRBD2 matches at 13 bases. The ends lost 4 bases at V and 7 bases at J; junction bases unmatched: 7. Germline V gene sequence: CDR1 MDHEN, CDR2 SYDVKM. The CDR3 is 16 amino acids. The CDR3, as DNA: TGTGCCAGCAGTTCCACTAGCGGGGGGGCCTTTAATGAGCAGTTCTTC. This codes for CASSSTSGGAFNEQFF. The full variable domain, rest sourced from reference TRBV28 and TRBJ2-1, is DVKVTQSSRYLVKRTGEKVFLECVQDMDHENMFWYRQDPGLGLRLIYFSYDVKMKEKGDIPEGYSVSREKKERFSLILESASTNQTSMYLCASSSTSGGAFNEQFFGPGTRLTVL.

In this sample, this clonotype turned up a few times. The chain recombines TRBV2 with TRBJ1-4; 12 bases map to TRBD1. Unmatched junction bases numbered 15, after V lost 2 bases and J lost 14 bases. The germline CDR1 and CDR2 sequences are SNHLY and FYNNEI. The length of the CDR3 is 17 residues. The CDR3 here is CASSEIGTGGAEGYLFF. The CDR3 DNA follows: TGTGCCAGCAGTGAAATAGGGACAGGGGGCGCCGAGGGATATCTGTTTTTT.

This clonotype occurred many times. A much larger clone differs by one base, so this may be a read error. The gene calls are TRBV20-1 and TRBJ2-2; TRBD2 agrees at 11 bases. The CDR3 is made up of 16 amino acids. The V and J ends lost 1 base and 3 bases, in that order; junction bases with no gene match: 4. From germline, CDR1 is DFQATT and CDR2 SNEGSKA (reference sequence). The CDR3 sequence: CSARVLAGEHTGELFF. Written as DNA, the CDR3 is TGCAGTGCTAGAGTACTAGCGGGAGAACACACCGGGGAGCTGTTTTTT.

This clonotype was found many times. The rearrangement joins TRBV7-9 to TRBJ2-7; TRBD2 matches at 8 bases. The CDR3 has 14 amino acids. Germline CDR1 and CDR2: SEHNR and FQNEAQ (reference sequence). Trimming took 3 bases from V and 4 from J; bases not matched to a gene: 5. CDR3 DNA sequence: TGTGCCAGCAGCTTCAATGCGGGGGGTTACGAGCAGTACTTC. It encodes CASSFNAGGYEQYF.

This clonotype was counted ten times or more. The CDR3 region has the DNA TGTGCCAGCAGCCGAAACGGACAGGGATCGGAGGAAAAACTGTTTTTT. Amino acids: CASSRNGQGSEEKLFF. V is TRBV4-2 and J is TRBJ1-4, with TRBD1 identical over 8 bases. The CDR3 covers 16 residues. The germline V gene encodes CDR1 LGHNA and CDR2 YNFKEQ. J lost 8 bases, V lost 4 bases, and 12 bases had no gene match.

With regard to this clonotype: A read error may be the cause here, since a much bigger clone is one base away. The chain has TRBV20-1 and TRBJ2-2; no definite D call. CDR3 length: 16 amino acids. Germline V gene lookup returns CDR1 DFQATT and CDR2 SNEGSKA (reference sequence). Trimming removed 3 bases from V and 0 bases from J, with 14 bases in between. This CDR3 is CSASQPGTANTGELFF. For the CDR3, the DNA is TGCAGTGCTAGTCAGCCCGGAACCGCGAACACCGGGGAGCTGTTTTTT.

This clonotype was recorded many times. CDR3 in amino acids: CASSARQVAHTEAFF. In nucleotides, the CDR3 is TGTGCCAGCAGTGCTAGACAGGTTGCGCACACTGAAGCTTTCTTT. V usage is TRBV12-3 or TRBV12-4 and J usage is TRBJ1-1, with a possible D match to TRBD1 (6 bases). This CDR3 has 15 residues. Trimming took off 5 bases at V and 3 bases at J, with 16 bases between the two ends.

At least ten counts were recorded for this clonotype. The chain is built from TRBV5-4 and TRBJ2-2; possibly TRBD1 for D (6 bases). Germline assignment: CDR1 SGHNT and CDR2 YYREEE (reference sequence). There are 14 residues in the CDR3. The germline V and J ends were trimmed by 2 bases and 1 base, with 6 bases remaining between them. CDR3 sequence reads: CASSLQGNTGELFF. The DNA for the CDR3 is TGTGCCAGCAGCTTACAGGGGAACACCGGGGAGCTGTTTTTT.

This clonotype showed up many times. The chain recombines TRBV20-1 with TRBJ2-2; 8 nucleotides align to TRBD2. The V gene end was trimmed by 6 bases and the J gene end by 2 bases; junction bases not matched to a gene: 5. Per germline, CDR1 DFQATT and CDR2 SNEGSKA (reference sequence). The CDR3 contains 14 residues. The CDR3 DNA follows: TGCAGTGCAAGCGGGAGAGTAAACACCGGGGAGCTGTTTTTT. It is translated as CSASGRVNTGELFF.

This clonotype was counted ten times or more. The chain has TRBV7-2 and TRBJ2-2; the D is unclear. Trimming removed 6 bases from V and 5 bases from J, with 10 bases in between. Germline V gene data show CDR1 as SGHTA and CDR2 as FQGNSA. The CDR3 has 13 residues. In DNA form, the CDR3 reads TGTGCCAGCAGAGTTCTAGTGACCGGGGAGCTGTTTTTT. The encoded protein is CASRVLVTGELFF.

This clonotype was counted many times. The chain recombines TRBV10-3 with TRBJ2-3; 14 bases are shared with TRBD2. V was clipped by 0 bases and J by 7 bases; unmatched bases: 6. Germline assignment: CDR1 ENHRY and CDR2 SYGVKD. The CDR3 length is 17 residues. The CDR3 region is CAISESGTSGRWNTQYF. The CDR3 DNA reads TGTGCCATCAGTGAGTCAGGGACTAGCGGGAGATGGAATACGCAGTATTTT.

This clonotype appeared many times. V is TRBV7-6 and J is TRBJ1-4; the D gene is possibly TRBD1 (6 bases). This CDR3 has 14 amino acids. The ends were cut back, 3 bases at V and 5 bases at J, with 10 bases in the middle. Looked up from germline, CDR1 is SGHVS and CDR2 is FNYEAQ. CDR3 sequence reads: CASSFSGGNEKLFF. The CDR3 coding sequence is TGTGCCAGCAGCTTTTCGGGGGGCAATGAAAAACTGTTTTTT.

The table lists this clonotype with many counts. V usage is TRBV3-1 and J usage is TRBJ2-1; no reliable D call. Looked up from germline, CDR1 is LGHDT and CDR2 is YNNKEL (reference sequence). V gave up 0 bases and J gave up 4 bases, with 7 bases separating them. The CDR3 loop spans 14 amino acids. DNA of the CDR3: TGTGCCAGCAGCCAAGATGGCAGATACAATGAGCAGTTCTTC. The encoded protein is CASSQDGRYNEQFF.

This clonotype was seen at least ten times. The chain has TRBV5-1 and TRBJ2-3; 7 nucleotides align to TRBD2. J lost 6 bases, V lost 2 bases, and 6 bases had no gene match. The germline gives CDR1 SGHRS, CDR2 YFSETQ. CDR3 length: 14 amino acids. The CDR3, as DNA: TGCGCCAGCAGCTTAAAGTTTAGCGGGGATACGCAGTATTTT. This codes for CASSLKFSGDTQYF.

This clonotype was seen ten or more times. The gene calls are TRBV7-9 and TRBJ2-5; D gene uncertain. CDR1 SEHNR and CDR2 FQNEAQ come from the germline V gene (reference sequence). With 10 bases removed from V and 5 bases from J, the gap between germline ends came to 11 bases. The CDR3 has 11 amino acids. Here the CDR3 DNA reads TGTGCCACCACGACGAGCGAGACCCAGTACTTC. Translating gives CATTTSETQYF.

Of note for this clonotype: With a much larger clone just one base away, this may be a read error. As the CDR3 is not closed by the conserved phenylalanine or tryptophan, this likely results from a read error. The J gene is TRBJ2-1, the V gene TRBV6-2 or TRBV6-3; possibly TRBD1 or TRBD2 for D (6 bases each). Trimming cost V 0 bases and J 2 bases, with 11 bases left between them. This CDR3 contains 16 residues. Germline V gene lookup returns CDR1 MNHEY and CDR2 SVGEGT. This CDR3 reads CASSYSGGAPYNEQFC. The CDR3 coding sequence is TGTGCCAGCAGTTACTCGGGGGGCGCCCCCTACAATGAGCAGTTCTGC.

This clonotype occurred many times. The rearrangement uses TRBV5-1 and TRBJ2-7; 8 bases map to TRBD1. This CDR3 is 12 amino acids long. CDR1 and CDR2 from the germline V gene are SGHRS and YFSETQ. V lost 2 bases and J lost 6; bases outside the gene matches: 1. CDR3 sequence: CASSFTGGEQYF. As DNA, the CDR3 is TGCGCCAGCAGCTTTACAGGGGGCGAGCAGTACTTC.

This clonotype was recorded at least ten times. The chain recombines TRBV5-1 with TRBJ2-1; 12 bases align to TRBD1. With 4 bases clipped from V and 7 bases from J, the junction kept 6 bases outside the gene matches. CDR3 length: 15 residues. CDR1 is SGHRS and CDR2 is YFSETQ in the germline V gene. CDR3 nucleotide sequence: TGCGCCAGCAGCCCCGGGACAGGGGGCGTGAATGAGCAGTTCTTC. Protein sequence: CASSPGTGGVNEQFF.